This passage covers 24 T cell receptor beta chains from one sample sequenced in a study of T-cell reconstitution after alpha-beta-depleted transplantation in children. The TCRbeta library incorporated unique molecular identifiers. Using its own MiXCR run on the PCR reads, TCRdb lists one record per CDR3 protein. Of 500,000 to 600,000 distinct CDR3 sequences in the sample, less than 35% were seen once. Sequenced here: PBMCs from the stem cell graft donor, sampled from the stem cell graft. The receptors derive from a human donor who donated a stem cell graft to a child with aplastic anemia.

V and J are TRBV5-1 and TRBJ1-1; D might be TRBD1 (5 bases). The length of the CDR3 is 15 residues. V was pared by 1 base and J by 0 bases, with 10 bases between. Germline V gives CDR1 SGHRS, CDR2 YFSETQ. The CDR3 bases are TGCGCCAGCAGCTTGCCGGGGGGAATGAACACTGAAGCTTTCTTT. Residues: CASSLPGGMNTEAFF.

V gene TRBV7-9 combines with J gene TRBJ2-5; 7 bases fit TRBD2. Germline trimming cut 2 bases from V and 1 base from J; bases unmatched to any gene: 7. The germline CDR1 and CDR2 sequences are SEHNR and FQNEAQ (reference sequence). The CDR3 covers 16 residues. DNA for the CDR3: TGTGCCAGCAGCTTACTAAATAGCGGGTTCCAAGAGACCCAGTACTTC. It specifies CASSLLNSGFQETQYF.

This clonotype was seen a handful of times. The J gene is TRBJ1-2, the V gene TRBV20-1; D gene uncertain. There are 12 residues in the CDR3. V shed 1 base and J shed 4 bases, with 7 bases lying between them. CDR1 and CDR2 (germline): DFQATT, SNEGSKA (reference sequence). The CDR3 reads CSARAATYGYTF. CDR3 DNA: TGCAGTGCTAGAGCAGCCACCTATGGCTACACCTTC.

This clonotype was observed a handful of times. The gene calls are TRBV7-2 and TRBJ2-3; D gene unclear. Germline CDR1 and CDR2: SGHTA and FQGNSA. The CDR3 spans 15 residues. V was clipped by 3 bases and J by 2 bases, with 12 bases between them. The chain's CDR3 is CASSFSSRNTDTQYF. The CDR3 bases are TGTGCCAGCAGCTTTTCGTCCCGCAACACAGATACGCAGTATTTT.

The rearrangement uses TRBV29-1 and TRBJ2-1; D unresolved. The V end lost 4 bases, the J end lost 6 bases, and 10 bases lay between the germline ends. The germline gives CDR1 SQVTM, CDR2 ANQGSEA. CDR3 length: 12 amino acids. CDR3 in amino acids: CSVARSSNEQFF. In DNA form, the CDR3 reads TGCAGCGTTGCCCGAAGCAGCAATGAGCAGTTCTTC.

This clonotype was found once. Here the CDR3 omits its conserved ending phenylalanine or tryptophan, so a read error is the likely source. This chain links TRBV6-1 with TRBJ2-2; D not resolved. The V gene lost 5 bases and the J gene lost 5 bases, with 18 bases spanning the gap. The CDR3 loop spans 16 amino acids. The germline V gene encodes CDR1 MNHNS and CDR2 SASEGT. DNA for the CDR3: TGTGCCAGCAGTCCAGGCTTAATCACGCTGACCGGGGAGCTGTTTCTT. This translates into CASSPGLITLTGELFL.

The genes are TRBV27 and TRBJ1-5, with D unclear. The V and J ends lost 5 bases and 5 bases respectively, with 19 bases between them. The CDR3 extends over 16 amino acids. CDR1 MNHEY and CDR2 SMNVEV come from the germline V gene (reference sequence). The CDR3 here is CASSRRDWAGDQPQHF. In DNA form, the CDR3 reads TGTGCCAGCAGTCGCCGGGATTGGGCTGGGGATCAGCCCCAGCATTTT.

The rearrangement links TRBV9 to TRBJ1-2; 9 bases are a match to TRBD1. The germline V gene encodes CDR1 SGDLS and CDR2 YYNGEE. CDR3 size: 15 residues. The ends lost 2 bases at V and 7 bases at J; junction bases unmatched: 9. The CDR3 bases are TGTGCCAGCAGCGTCTCGACAGGGGGTCACGGTGGCTACACCTTC. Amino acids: CASSVSTGGHGGYTF.

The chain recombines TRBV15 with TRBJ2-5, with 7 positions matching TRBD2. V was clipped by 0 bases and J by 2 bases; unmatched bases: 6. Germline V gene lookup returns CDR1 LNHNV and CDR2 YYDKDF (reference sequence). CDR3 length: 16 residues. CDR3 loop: CATSRDVGGLQETQYF. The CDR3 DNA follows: TGTGCCACCAGCAGAGATGTGGGAGGGCTACAAGAGACCCAGTACTTC.

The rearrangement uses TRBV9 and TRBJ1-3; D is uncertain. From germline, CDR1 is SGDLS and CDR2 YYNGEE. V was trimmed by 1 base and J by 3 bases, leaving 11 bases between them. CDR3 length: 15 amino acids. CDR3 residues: CASSVSSGNGNTIYF. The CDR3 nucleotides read TGTGCCAGCAGCGTATCATCGGGGAATGGAAACACCATATATTTT. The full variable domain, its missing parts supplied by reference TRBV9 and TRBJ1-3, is DSGVTQTPKHLITATGQRVTLRCSPRSGDLSVYWYQQSLDQGLQFLIQYYNGEERAKGNILERFSAQQFPDLHSELNLSSLELGDSALYFCASSVSSGNGNTIYFGEGSWLTVV.

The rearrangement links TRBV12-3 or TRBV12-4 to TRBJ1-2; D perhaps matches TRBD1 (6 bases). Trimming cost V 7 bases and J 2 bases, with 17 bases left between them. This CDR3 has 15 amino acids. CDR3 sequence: CASTPFNQGNYGYTF. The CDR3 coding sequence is TGTGCCAGCACCCCCTTTAATCAGGGGAACTATGGCTACACCTTC.

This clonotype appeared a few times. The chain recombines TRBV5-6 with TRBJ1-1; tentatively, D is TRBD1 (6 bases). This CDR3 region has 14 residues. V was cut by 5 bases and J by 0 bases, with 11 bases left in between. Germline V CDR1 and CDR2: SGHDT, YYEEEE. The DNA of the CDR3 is TGTGCCAGCAGTTACGACAGGATGAACACTGAAGCTTTCTTT. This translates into CASSYDRMNTEAFF.

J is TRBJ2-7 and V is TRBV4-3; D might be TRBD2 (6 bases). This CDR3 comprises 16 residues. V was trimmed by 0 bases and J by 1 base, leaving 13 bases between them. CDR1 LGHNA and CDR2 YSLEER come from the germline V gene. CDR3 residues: CASSQDLWGTSYEQYF. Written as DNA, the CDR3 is TGCGCCAGCAGCCAAGATTTGTGGGGGACTTCCTACGAGCAGTACTTC.

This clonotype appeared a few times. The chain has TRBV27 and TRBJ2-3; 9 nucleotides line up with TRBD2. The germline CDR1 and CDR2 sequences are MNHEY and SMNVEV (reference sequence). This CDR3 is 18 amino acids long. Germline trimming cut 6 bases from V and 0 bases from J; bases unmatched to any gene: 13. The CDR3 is CASSPFSAGGPSTDTQYF. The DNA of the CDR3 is TGTGCCAGCAGCCCGTTTTCGGCGGGAGGGCCGAGCACAGATACGCAGTATTTT.

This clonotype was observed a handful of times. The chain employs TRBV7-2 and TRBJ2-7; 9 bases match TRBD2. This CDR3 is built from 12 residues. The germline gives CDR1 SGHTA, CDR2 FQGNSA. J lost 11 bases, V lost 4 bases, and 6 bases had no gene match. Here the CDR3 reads CASSSRGTSKYV. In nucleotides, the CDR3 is TGTGCCAGCAGCTCCCGCGGGACTAGCAAGTACGTC.

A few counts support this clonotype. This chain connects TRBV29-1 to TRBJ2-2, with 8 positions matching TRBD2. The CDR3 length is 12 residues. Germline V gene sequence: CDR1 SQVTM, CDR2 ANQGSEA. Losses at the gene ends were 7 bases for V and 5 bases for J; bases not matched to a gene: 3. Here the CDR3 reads CSAGGRTGELFF. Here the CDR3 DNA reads TGCAGCGCGGGGGGGAGAACCGGGGAGCTGTTTTTT.

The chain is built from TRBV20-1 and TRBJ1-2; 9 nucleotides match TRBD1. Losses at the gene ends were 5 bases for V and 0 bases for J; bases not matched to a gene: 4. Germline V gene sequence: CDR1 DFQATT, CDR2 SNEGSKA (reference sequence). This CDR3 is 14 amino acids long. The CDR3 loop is CSARRDRANYGYTF. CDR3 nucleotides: TGCAGTGCTCGCCGGGACAGGGCTAACTATGGCTACACCTTC.

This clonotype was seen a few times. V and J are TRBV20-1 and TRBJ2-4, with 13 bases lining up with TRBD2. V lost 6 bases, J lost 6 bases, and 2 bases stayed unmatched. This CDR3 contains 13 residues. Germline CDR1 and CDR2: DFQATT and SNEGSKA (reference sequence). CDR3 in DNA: TGCAGTGCCCGGACTAGCGGGAGAAACATTCAGTACTTC. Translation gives CSARTSGRNIQYF.

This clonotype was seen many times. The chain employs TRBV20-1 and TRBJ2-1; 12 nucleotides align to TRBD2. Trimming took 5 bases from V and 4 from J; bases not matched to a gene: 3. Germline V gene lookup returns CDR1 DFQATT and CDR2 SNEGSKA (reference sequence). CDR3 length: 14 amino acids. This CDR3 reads CSAGTSGRYNEQFF. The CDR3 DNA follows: TGCAGTGCTGGTACTAGCGGGAGGTACAATGAGCAGTTCTTC.

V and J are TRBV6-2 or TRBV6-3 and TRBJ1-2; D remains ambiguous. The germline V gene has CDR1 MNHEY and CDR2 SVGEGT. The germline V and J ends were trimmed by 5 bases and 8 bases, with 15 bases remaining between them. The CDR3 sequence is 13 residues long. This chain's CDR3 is CASSAGEAMGYTF. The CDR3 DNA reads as TGTGCCAGCAGTGCCGGGGAGGCGATGGGCTACACCTTC.

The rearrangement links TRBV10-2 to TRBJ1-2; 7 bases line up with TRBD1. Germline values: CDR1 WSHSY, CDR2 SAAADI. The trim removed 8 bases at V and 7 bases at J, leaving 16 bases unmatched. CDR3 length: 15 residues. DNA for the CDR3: TGCGCCAGCGGAGCCCCGGAGACAGGGACCTCTGGCTACACCTTC. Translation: CASGAPETGTSGYTF.

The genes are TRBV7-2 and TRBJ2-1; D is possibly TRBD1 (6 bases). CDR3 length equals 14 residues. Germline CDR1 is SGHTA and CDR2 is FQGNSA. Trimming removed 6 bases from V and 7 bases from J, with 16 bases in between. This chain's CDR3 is CASSPGTLSNEQFF. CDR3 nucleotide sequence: TGTGCCAGCAGTCCCGGGACACTCAGTAATGAGCAGTTCTTC.

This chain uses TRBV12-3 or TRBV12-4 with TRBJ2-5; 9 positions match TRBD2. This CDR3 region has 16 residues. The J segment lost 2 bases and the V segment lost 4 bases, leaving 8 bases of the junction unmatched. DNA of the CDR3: TGTGCCAGCAGTTCACCGGGACTAGCAGTACAAGAGACCCAGTACTTC. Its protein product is CASSSPGLAVQETQYF.

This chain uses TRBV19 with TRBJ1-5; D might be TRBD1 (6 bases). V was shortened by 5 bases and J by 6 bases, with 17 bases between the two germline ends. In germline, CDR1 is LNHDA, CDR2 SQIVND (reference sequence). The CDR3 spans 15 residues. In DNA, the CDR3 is TGTGCCAGTAGTGTGGGGGGCGCGGTAGGTCAGCCCCAGCATTTT. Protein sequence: CASSVGGAVGQPQHF.